Sequencing of this T cell receptor beta chain was carried out in a study of radiotherapy plus CTLA-4 blockade in lung cancer. Across the whole study: Overall, roughly 18% of patients showed an objective response, while over 30% attained disease control. Points from the study as a whole: Early blood T cell clone dynamics reportedly forecast response best, with interferon-beta. Blood saw expansion of tumor-derived TCR clones after radiotherapy plus ipilimumab.

V was pared by 7 bases and J by 8 bases, with 12 bases between. The length of the CDR3 is 13 residues. Germline loops: CDR1 SNHLY, CDR2 FYNNEI. Concerning this clone: Antigen: not known.

Sequencing was performed with immunoSEQ multiplex PCR; in TCRdb, only in-frame clones are kept and a portion is missing. The data hold tens of thousands of clones, with about 70% observed a single time. Chemo-refractory metastatic non-small-cell lung cancer patients received focal radiation with ipilimumab CTLA-4 blockade. The chain links TRBV2 to TRBJ1-6; D ambiguous. This receptor was taken from a human donor with non-small cell lung cancer who had stable disease on radiotherapy plus ipilimumab. Sequenced material: peripheral blood, taken from a patient treated with radiotherapy plus ipilimumab. CDR3 sequence reads: CASILERDSPLHF. The CDR3 DNA reads as TGTGCCAGCATACTGGAGAGGGATTCACCCCTCCACTTT.